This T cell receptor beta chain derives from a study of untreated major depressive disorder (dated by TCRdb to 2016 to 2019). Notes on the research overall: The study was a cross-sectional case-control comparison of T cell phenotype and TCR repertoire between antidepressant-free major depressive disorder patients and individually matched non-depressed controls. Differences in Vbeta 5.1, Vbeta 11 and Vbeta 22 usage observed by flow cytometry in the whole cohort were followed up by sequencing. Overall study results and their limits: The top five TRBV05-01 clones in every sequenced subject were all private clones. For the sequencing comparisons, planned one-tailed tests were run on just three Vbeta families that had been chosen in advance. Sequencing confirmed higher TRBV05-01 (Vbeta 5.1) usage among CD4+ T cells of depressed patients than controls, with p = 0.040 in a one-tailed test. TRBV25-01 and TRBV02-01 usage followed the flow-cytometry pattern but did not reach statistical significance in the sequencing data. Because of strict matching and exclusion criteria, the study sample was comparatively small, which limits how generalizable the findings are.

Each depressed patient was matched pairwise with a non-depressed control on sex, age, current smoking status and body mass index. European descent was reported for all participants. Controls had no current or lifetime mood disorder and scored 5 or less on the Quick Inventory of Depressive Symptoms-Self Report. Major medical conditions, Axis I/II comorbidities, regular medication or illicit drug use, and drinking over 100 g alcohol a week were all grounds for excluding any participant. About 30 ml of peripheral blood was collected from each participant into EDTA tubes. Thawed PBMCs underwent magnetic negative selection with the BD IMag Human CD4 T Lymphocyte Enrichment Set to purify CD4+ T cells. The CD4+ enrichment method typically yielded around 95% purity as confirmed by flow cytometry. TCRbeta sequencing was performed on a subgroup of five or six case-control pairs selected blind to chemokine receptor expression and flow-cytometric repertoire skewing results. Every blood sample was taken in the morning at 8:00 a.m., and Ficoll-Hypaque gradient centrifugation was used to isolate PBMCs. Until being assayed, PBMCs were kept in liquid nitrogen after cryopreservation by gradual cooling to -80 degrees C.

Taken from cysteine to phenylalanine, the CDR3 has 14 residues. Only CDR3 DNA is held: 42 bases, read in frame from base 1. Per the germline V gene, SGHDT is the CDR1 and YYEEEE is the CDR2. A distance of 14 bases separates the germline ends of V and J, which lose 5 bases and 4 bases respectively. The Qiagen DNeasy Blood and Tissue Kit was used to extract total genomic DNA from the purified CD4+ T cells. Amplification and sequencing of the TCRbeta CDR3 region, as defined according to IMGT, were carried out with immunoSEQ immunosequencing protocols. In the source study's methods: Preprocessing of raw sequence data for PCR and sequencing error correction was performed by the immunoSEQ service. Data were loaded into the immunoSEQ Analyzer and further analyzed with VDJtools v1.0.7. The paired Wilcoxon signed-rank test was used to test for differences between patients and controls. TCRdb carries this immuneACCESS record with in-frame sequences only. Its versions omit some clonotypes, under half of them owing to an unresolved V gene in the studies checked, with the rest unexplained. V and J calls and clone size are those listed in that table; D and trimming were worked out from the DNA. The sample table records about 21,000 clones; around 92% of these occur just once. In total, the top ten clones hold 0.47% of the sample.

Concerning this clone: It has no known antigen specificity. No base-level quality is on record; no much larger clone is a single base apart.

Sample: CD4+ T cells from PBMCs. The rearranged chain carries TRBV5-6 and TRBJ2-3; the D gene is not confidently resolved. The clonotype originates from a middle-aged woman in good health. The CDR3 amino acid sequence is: CASRDESGADTQYF. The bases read TGTGCCAGCAGGGATGAATCCGGAGCAGATACGCAGTATTTT.